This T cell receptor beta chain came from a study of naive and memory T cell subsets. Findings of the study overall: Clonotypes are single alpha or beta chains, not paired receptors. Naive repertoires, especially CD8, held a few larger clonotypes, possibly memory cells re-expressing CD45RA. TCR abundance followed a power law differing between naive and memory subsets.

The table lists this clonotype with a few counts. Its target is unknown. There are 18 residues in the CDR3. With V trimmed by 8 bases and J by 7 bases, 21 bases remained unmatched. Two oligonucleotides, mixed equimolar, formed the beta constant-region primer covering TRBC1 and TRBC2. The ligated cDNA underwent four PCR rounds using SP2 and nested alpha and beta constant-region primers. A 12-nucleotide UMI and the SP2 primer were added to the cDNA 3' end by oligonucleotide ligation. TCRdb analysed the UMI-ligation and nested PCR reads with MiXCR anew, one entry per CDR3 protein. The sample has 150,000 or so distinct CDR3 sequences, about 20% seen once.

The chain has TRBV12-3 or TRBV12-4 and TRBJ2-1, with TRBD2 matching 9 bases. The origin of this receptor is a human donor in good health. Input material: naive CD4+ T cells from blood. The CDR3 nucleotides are TGTGCCAGCGGGCGCGGGGCCTCCATTAGCGGGAGTGTGAATGAGCAGTTCTTC. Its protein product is CASGRGASISGSVNEQFF.